This T cell receptor beta chain comes out of a study of cytomegalovirus exposure and HLA in healthy donors. Study findings and constraints: Donors were assumed by presence/absence analyses to have roughly uniform sequencing depth. One variant, a missense change in DCLRE1C, was linked in a later analysis to TCR beta V- and J-gene trimming. Some TCR beta chains (roughly 150 of them) were listed as cytomegalovirus-associated. Most subjects' HLA-A and HLA-B alleles were reportedly predicted from TCR beta sequences.

Primers included in the PCR were 60 Vbeta and 13 Jbeta primers. Produced via immunoSEQ multiplex PCR; TCRdb's table is partial and in-frame only. This sample has approximately 100,000 clones, with 65% to 75% found just once. Germline V lookup: CDR1 SNHLY, CDR2 FYNNEI. CDR3 length: 15 residues. V gave up 5 bases and J gave up 2 bases; unmatched junction bases: 7. In regard to this clone: Antigen: not known.

The clonotype comes from a woman between 35 and 50 years old in good health and CMV-seronegative. The sample comprised PBMCs. The chain uses TRBV2 and TRBJ2-5, with 8 positions matching TRBD1. The DNA of the CDR3 is TGTGCCAGCAGTCGGGCAAGGGACAGGCAAGAGACCCAGTACTTC. Its translation is CASSRARDRQETQYF.